This TCR beta chain was captured by sequencing in a study of cytomegalovirus exposure and HLA in healthy donors. Study details: Sequencing of about 179 million T cells in an earlier analysis found approximately 120 million unique TCR beta sequences.

The CDR3 spans 14 residues. Trimming removed 9 bases from V and 5 bases from J, with 19 bases in between. CDR1 is LNHDA, CDR2 SQIVND, per germline (reference sequence). PCR involved 60 Vbeta and 13 Jbeta primers. Sequencing was performed with immunoSEQ multiplex PCR; in TCRdb, only in-frame clones are kept and a portion is missing. Its clone listing holds 87,000 or so clones. This receptor was obtained from a man aged 45-60 years in good health and CMV-seropositive. This chain links TRBV19 with TRBJ2-5, with D tentatively TRBD2 (6 bases). The sequencing input was PBMCs. CDR3 DNA: TGTGCCAGCCGAGAATCGGGACTTCGGGAGACCCAGTACTTC. Its protein is CASRESGLRETQYF.